One and the same sample provided the 10 T cell receptor beta chains below, sequenced in a study of blood T cell repertoires in COVID-19 (dated by TCRdb to 2020 to 2022). The library was obtained by the immunoSEQ multiplex PCR assay. In its TCRdb copy, this immuneACCESS table keeps in-frame sequences only and misses some clones. Where compared with another copy, unresolved V genes explain less than half of these, and the others have no known cause. This sample holds fewer than 350,000 clones; 85% to 90% were observed only once. The ten largest clones represent approximately 1.5% of the sample. What was sequenced was PBMCs or T cells enriched from blood (not recorded which). The receptors were sampled from a woman aged 18-29 years with acute COVID-19.

This chain links TRBV7-3 with TRBJ2-3; 7 bases match TRBD2. The CDR3 consists of 13 residues. CDR1 and CDR2 (germline): SGHTA, FQGTGA. After removal of 4 bases from V and 4 bases from J, the junction contained 2 bases not matched to a gene. CDR3 region: CASSWGGADTQYF. As DNA, the CDR3 is TGTGCCAGCAGCTGGGGAGGGGCAGATACGCAGTATTTT. The entire variable domain, with the rest obtained from reference TRBV7-3 and TRBJ2-3, is as follows: GAGVSQTPSNKVTEKGKYVELRCDPISGHTALYWYRQSLGQGPEFLIYFQGTGAADDSGLPNDRFFAVRPEGSVSTLKIQRTERGDSAVYLCASSWGGADTQYFGPGTRLTVL.

The chain joins TRBV14 to TRBJ2-1; TRBD2 matches at 7 bases. CDR3 length: 16 amino acids. Losses at the gene ends were 1 base for V and 5 bases for J; bases not matched to a gene: 8. Germline-derived CDR1 and CDR2 are SGHDN and FVKESK. CDR3 coding DNA: TGTGCCAGCAGCCAAGGGGGAGCGGGACCCGACAATGAGCAGTTCTTC. Protein: CASSQGGAGPDNEQFF.

J is TRBJ2-7 and V is TRBV29-1; 8 nucleotides match TRBD2. J gave up 2 bases and V 5 bases, and 8 bases lay outside the gene matches. Per germline, CDR1 SQVTM and CDR2 ANQGSEA. The CDR3 contains 14 residues. CDR3 residues: CSVTGTSSPYEQYF. CDR3 DNA sequence: TGCAGCGTTACTGGGACTAGTTCTCCCTACGAGCAGTACTTC.

J is TRBJ1-3 and V is TRBV6-2 or TRBV6-3; D is unresolved. V lost 2 bases and J 1 base, leaving 12 bases between the germline ends. The CDR3 spans 16 residues. CDR1 is MNHEY, CDR2 SVGEGT, per germline. The DNA of the CDR3 is TGTGCCAGCAGTTACGGAGTCCTCCCTTCTGGAAACACCATATATTTT. Its translation: CASSYGVLPSGNTIYF.

The V gene is TRBV7-6, the J gene TRBJ2-1; 10 bases map to TRBD2. The V segment lost 5 bases and the J segment 7 bases; nucleotides outside the gene matches: 11. The CDR3 has 16 amino acids. CDR1 SGHVS and CDR2 FNYEAQ come from the germline V gene. In DNA, the CDR3 is TGTGCCAGCAGCCCACGGGCTAGCGGGAGTCTGAATGAGCAGTTCTTC. Its protein product is CASSPRASGSLNEQFF.

The V call is TRBV27, the J call TRBJ2-3; possible D gene TRBD2, 6 bases. V was clipped by 10 bases and J by 0 bases, with 17 bases between them. This CDR3 is 15 amino acids long. The germline CDR1 and CDR2 sequences are MNHEY and SMNVEV (reference sequence). The CDR3 protein is CATQGFGTSTDTQYF. CDR3 sequence (DNA): TGTGCCACCCAAGGATTTGGGACTAGCACAGATACGCAGTATTTT.

This sequence joins TRBV10-1 and TRBJ2-1, with TRBD2 matching 10 bases. The length of the CDR3 is 15 residues. V lost 4 bases and J lost 9; bases outside the gene matches: 9. CDR1 is WNHNN and CDR2 is SYGVQD in the germline V gene (reference sequence). DNA for the CDR3: TGCGCCAGCAGTGCTAGCGGGAGATGGGTATCTGAGCAGTTCTTC. Encoded protein: CASSASGRWVSEQFF.

This rearrangement joins TRBV20-1 to TRBJ1-5, with unresolved D. The length of the CDR3 is 11 residues. Germline-derived CDR1 and CDR2 are DFQATT and SNEGSKA (reference sequence). Trimming took 3 bases from V and 7 from J, leaving 7 bases between them. The DNA for the CDR3 is TGCAGTGCTAGGTCAGGACAGCCCCAGCATTTT. Amino acids: CSARSGQPQHF.

The chain recombines TRBV7-2 with TRBJ2-2; 10 positions match TRBD1. Germline V gene data show CDR1 as SGHTA and CDR2 as FQGNSA. With 4 bases clipped from V and 5 bases from J, the junction kept 7 bases outside the gene matches. CDR3 length: 16 amino acids. The CDR3 DNA reads TGTGCCAGCAGCTCCCGCGGGACAGGGGTTACCGGGGAGCTGTTTTTT. Translating gives CASSSRGTGVTGELFF.

The V call is TRBV4-2, the J call TRBJ2-7; D unresolved. V lost 1 base, J lost 3 bases, and 13 bases lay in between. Germline assignment: CDR1 LGHNA and CDR2 YNFKEQ. This CDR3 is 15 amino acids long. The CDR3 DNA follows: TGTGCCAGCAGCCAAGCTTCTCCCTCCTTCTACGAGCAGTACTTC. Translated: CASSQASPSFYEQYF.